This T cell receptor (beta chain) appears in the sequencing data of a study of OX40 agonist ivuxolimab in advanced cancers. Data came from immunoSEQ multiplex PCR; TCRdb stores just in-frame clones and leaves some out. The sample yields about 91,000 clones, approximately 89% seen once. V was pared by 9 bases and J by 1 base, with 15 bases of the junction left unmatched. The V gene's germline CDR1 is LNHDA and CDR2 SQIVND (reference sequence). This CDR3 contains 18 residues. The source material was CD4+ or CD8+ T cells sorted from blood, sampled in a trial of the OX40 agonist ivuxolimab. This chain joins TRBV19 and TRBJ1-5, with 10 bases lining up with TRBD1. This sequence originates from an adult with an advanced solid tumor such as melanoma, head and neck, liver or kidney cancer. This chain's CDR3 is CASEPGTGVLVSNQPQHF. As DNA, the CDR3 is TGTGCCAGCGAGCCCGGGACAGGGGTTTTGGTGAGCAATCAGCCCCAGCATTTT.